The 32 T cell receptor beta chains listed next were all sequenced from one sample in a study of OX40 agonist ivuxolimab in advanced cancers. Only in-frame clones appear in the TCRdb table, and some are missing; sequencing was by immunoSEQ multiplex PCR. The table includes approximately 65,000 clones, roughly 90% detected once. Sequencing used CD4+ or CD8+ T cells sorted from blood, obtained in a trial of the OX40 agonist ivuxolimab. Receptor source: an adult with an advanced solid tumor such as melanoma, head and neck, liver or kidney cancer.

The chain is built from TRBV28 and TRBJ1-3, with a possible D match to TRBD1 (5 bases). The germline V and J ends were trimmed by 5 bases and 11 bases, with 10 bases remaining between them. CDR1 is MDHEN and CDR2 is SYDVKM in the germline V gene. There are 11 residues in the CDR3. This CDR3 is CASSVGLAIYF. The CDR3 DNA follows: TGTGCCAGCAGTGTGGGACTCGCCATATATTTT.

V and J are TRBV18 and TRBJ2-1; D gene uncertain. Trimming took 2 bases from V and 6 from J, leaving 8 bases between them. CDR3 length: 13 amino acids. In germline, CDR1 is KGHSH, CDR2 LQKENI. In DNA, the CDR3 is TGTGCCAGCTCACCAGAGCGCCGCAATGAGCAGTTCTTC. This translates into CASSPERRNEQFF.

The chain couples TRBV5-1 to TRBJ2-5, with 7 positions matching TRBD2. The CDR3 sequence is 17 residues long. Trimming cost V 4 bases and J 0 bases; bases outside gene matches: 12. Looked up from germline, CDR1 is SGHRS and CDR2 is YFSETQ. The CDR3 protein is CASSQWRGTLYQETQYF. DNA for the CDR3: TGCGCCAGCAGCCAATGGCGGGGGACCCTGTACCAAGAGACCCAGTACTTC.

V is TRBV4-2 and J is TRBJ1-1; D call uncertain. The length of the CDR3 is 15 residues. The germline V gene has CDR1 LGHNA and CDR2 YNFKEQ. With 0 bases removed from V and 1 base from J, the gap between germline ends came to 9 bases. DNA of the CDR3: TGTGCCAGCAGCCAAGAGTTGGCAGCGAACACTGAAGCTTTCTTT. Residues: CASSQELAANTEAFF.

This clone was recorded a few times. The chain couples TRBV5-1 to TRBJ1-3, with a tentative D call TRBD1 (5 bases). The germline V gene encodes CDR1 SGHRS and CDR2 YFSETQ. The length of the CDR3 is 14 residues. Trimming cost V 8 bases and J 4 bases, with 16 bases left between them. Written as DNA, the CDR3 is TGCGCCAGTAACCGGGAGGGGTCCGGAAACACCATATATTTT. It is translated as CASNREGSGNTIYF.

The chain has TRBV7-9 and TRBJ2-2; unclear D gene. V lost 5 bases to trimming and J lost 6 bases, with 13 bases between them. CDR1 and CDR2 from the germline V gene are SEHNR and FQNEAQ (reference sequence). This CDR3 contains 14 residues. The CDR3 here is CASSPHERSGELFF. CDR3 bases: TGTGCCAGCAGCCCCCACGAAAGGTCCGGGGAGCTGTTTTTT.

This clone was detected a few times. The V gene is TRBV5-1, the J gene TRBJ2-5, with 11 bases identical to TRBD2. The CDR3 has 15 amino acids. Germline V gene lookup returns CDR1 SGHRS and CDR2 YFSETQ. Unmatched junction bases numbered 5, after V lost 2 bases and J lost 5 bases. CDR3 sequence: CASSFSSGGIETQYF. The CDR3 DNA reads TGCGCCAGCAGCTTTTCTAGCGGGGGGATCGAGACCCAGTACTTC.

The CDR3 nucleotides are TGTGCCAGCAGCATACTAGCGGGGGGGCTCACAGATACGCAGTATTTT. Translating it yields CASSILAGGLTDTQYF. The chain uses TRBV7-9 and TRBJ2-3, with TRBD2 identical over 13 bases. This CDR3 has 16 residues. In germline, CDR1 is SEHNR, CDR2 FQNEAQ (reference sequence). The junction had 4 bases not matched to a gene; V was cut back by 5 bases and J by 2 bases.

As for this clone: The same CDR3 arises from other DNA sequences in this sample as well. This chain joins TRBV18 and TRBJ1-3; D might be TRBD1 (5 bases). From germline, CDR1 is KGHSH and CDR2 LQKENI. This CDR3 spans 14 amino acids. Trimming cost V 3 bases and J 1 base, with 7 bases left between them. This chain's CDR3 is CASSPQGSGNTIYF. CDR3 DNA: TGTGCCAGCTCACCTCAGGGATCTGGAAACACCATATATTTT.

The chain recombines TRBV7-9 with TRBJ2-7; the D is unclear. The V gene's germline CDR1 is SEHNR and CDR2 FQNEAQ (reference sequence). There are 14 residues in the CDR3. V was cut by 5 bases and J by 1 base, with 12 bases left in between. This chain's CDR3 is CASSIGPSSYEQYF. CDR3 coding DNA: TGTGCCAGCAGCATCGGGCCCTCATCCTACGAGCAGTACTTC. Full variable domain (rest looked up from reference TRBV7-9 and TRBJ2-7): DTGVSQNPRHKITKRGQNVTFRCDPISEHNRLYWYRQTLGQGPEFLTYFQNEAQLEKSRLLSDRFSAERPKGSFSTLEIQRTEQGDSAMYLCASSIGPSSYEQYFGPGTRLTVT.

J is TRBJ2-1 and V is TRBV19; 8 nucleotides agree with TRBD1. Germline CDR1 reads LNHDA; CDR2 reads SQIVND (reference sequence). The V gene end was trimmed by 5 bases and the J gene end by 7 bases; junction bases not matched to a gene: 7. This CDR3 region has 14 residues. The CDR3 spells CASSGGQGRNEQFF. The CDR3 DNA reads TGTGCCAGTAGTGGAGGACAGGGTAGGAATGAGCAGTTCTTC.

The V call is TRBV6-1, the J call TRBJ1-5, with a possible D match to TRBD1 (6 bases). V shed 6 bases and J shed 6 bases, with 18 bases lying between them. CDR1 and CDR2 (germline): MNHNS, SASEGT. The CDR3 runs to 15 residues. CDR3 sequence: CASSLDREGVQPQHF. The CDR3 nucleotides read TGTGCCAGCAGCCTAGACCGGGAGGGGGTTCAGCCCCAGCATTTT.

This chain connects TRBV4-1 to TRBJ2-1; weak D call: TRBD1 (6 bases). The CDR3 runs 12 residues. Trimming took off 0 bases at V and 13 bases at J, with 10 bases between the two ends. CDR1 is MGHRA, CDR2 YSYEKL, per germline. The CDR3 spells CASSQDRGGQFF. In DNA, the CDR3 is TGCGCCAGCAGCCAAGACAGGGGTGGTCAGTTCTTC.

The rearrangement joins TRBV25-1 to TRBJ1-3; D might be TRBD1 (5 bases). Deletions cut 3 bases from V and 2 bases from J, with 8 bases between. There are 14 residues in the CDR3. Germline V gene sequence: CDR1 MGHDK, CDR2 SYGVNS. This CDR3 reads CASSDAGAGNTIYF. The CDR3 DNA reads as TGTGCCAGCAGTGACGCGGGGGCTGGAAACACCATATATTTT.

This chain uses TRBV2 with TRBJ1-4, with a tentative D call TRBD1 (5 bases). Germline values: CDR1 SNHLY, CDR2 FYNNEI. The V and J ends lost 2 bases and 8 bases respectively, with 18 bases between them. This CDR3 contains 16 residues. The CDR3 sequence: CASSEQGGSLGEKLFF. The CDR3 nucleotides are TGTGCCAGCAGTGAACAGGGAGGGAGCTTGGGGGAAAAACTGTTTTTT.

This clone has more than one count but fewer than ten. The chain uses TRBV30 and TRBJ2-4; D unresolved. Trimming stripped 0 bases from V and 11 bases from J, with 8 bases between. The CDR3 runs to 11 residues. Germline CDR1 and CDR2: GTSNPN and SVGIG (reference sequence). This CDR3 reads CAWSVAFVQYF. CDR3 DNA: TGTGCCTGGAGTGTAGCATTCGTTCAGTACTTC.

This clone was observed a single time. The chain recombines TRBV5-1 with TRBJ2-5; 11 nucleotides match TRBD2. Germline V lookup: CDR1 SGHRS, CDR2 YFSETQ. V lost 0 bases to trimming and J lost 2 bases; unmatched junction nucleotides: 0. The CDR3 runs 15 residues. CDR3 residues: CASSLGTSGQETQYF. CDR3 bases: TGCGCCAGCAGCTTGGGGACTAGCGGGCAAGAGACCCAGTACTTC.

CDR3: CASSPRTYEQYF. As DNA, the CDR3 is TGTGCCAGCTCACCTCGAACCTACGAGCAGTACTTC. V is TRBV18 and J is TRBJ2-7; D ambiguous. The CDR3 runs 12 residues. Trimming shortened V by 3 bases and J by 2 bases, and 5 bases separated the two germline ends. In germline, CDR1 is KGHSH, CDR2 LQKENI.

The V call is TRBV18, the J call TRBJ2-5; 8 bases align to TRBD1. The CDR3 is 14 amino acids. Trimming took 4 bases from V and 4 from J; bases not matched to a gene: 5. Germline assignment: CDR1 KGHSH and CDR2 LQKENI. The CDR3 region has the DNA TGTGCCAGCTCACTCGCAGGGGGCGCAGAGACCCAGTACTTC. This codes for CASSLAGGAETQYF.

The chain carries TRBV6-1 and TRBJ2-7; 8 nucleotides match TRBD2. CDR3 size: 14 residues. V was pared by 5 bases and J by 3 bases, with 6 bases of the junction left unmatched. Germline V gene data show CDR1 as MNHNS and CDR2 as SASEGT. The CDR3 spells CASSLAGLDYEQYF. CDR3 nucleotide sequence: TGTGCCAGCAGTTTAGCGGGACTAGACTACGAGCAGTACTTC.

The chain carries TRBV5-4 and TRBJ2-2; D remains unclear. CDR3 length equals 14 residues. Germline CDR1 is SGHNT and CDR2 is YYREEE (reference sequence). V was pared by 5 bases and J by 6 bases, with 14 bases between. The CDR3 region has the DNA TGTGCCAGCAGTTCCCTCTCCGTGTCCGGGGAGCTGTTTTTT. Translation: CASSSLSVSGELFF.

V is TRBV7-2 and J is TRBJ1-6; possibly TRBD1 for D (6 bases). This CDR3 region has 14 residues. The V gene lost 5 bases and the J gene lost 9 bases, with 14 bases spanning the gap. From germline, CDR1 is SGHTA and CDR2 FQGNSA. CDR3 loop: CASSPYRESSPLHF. CDR3 in DNA: TGTGCCAGCAGCCCCTACAGGGAATCTTCACCCCTCCACTTT.

The chain joins TRBV5-1 to TRBJ2-2; TRBD1 matches 7 bases. V lost 4 bases to trimming and J lost 4 bases; unmatched junction nucleotides: 7. The germline V gene has CDR1 SGHRS and CDR2 YFSETQ. The CDR3 has 15 residues. The CDR3 reads CASSDSNRGTGELFF. CDR3 sequence (DNA): TGCGCCAGCAGCGACTCCAACAGGGGCACCGGGGAGCTGTTTTTT.

This clone was recorded once. The J gene is TRBJ2-2, the V gene TRBV6-6, with a weak D call TRBD1 (6 bases). CDR3 length equals 16 residues. The germline V and J ends were trimmed by 6 bases and 0 bases, with 14 bases remaining between them. Germline V gives CDR1 MNHNY, CDR2 SVGAGI (reference sequence). CDR3 sequence (DNA): TGTGCCAGCAGACCAAATAGACAGGCGAACACCGGGGAGCTGTTTTTT. It translates to CASRPNRQANTGELFF.

The J gene is TRBJ1-1, the V gene TRBV4-1; possible D gene TRBD1, 5 bases. V gave up 5 bases and J gave up 1 base, with 11 bases separating them. The CDR3 loop spans 14 amino acids. CDR1 and CDR2 (germline): MGHRA, YSYEKL. CDR3 loop: CASSSPTANTEAFF. Here the CDR3 DNA reads TGCGCCAGCAGCTCCCCGACAGCGAACACTGAAGCTTTCTTT.

This chain joins TRBV30 and TRBJ1-4; D is possibly TRBD1 (5 bases). The length of the CDR3 is 13 residues. Trimming removed 1 base from V and 4 bases from J, with 7 bases in between. Germline V lookup: CDR1 GTSNPN, CDR2 SVGIG (reference sequence). CDR3 in DNA: TGTGCCTGGAGTGGCAGGGTTAATGAAAAACTGTTTTTT. Its protein product is CAWSGRVNEKLFF.

The rearrangement joins TRBV2 to TRBJ2-2; TRBD1 or TRBD2 may be the D gene (6 bases each). CDR1 is SNHLY, CDR2 FYNNEI, per germline. The CDR3 is 18 residues long. V shed 1 base and J shed 6 bases, with 21 bases lying between them. Here the CDR3 reads CASSEGGDTFGGAGELFF. The CDR3 DNA follows: TGTGCCAGCAGTGAAGGGGGGGACACCTTCGGAGGGGCCGGGGAGCTGTTTTTT.

In its sample, this clone was seen once. The chain employs TRBV7-2 and TRBJ1-4; no reliable D call. Germline V lookup: CDR1 SGHTA, CDR2 FQGNSA. The ends were cut back, 5 bases at V and 6 bases at J, with 13 bases in the middle. This CDR3 spans 14 amino acids. CDR3 sequence reads: CASSARPGDEKLFF. In DNA form, the CDR3 reads TGTGCCAGCAGCGCAAGGCCTGGGGATGAAAAACTGTTTTTT.

The gene calls are TRBV15 and TRBJ2-2; D is ambiguous. In germline, CDR1 is LNHNV, CDR2 YYDKDF (reference sequence). With 0 bases removed from V and 7 bases from J, the gap between germline ends came to 9 bases. The CDR3 consists of 14 residues. This CDR3 reads CATSRDRVGGELFF. In DNA, the CDR3 is TGTGCCACCAGCAGAGATCGGGTTGGCGGGGAGCTGTTTTTT.

The chain is built from TRBV5-1 and TRBJ1-6, with 8 bases that match TRBD1. J was trimmed by 6 bases and V by 4 bases; bases with no gene match: 9. The CDR3 is 16 amino acids. The germline V gene encodes CDR1 SGHRS and CDR2 YFSETQ. CDR3 nucleotides: TGCGCCAGCAGCCAAGATTTCGACAGGGGTAATTCACCCCTCCACTTT. Translating it yields CASSQDFDRGNSPLHF.

This rearrangement joins TRBV18 to TRBJ1-4; 7 bases fit TRBD1. J gave up 4 bases and V 1 base, and 6 bases lay outside the gene matches. The CDR3 spans 16 residues. CDR1 and CDR2 (germline): KGHSH, LQKENI. Here the CDR3 reads CASSPLGTARNEKLFF. CDR3 nucleotides: TGTGCCAGCTCACCACTAGGGACAGCTCGTAATGAAAAACTGTTTTTT.

This chain connects TRBV5-1 to TRBJ1-5; D is uncertain. This CDR3 spans 14 amino acids. The germline V gene encodes CDR1 SGHRS and CDR2 YFSETQ. V was clipped by 0 bases and J by 4 bases, with 8 bases between them. The CDR3 region is CASSLAGENQPQHF. CDR3 in DNA: TGCGCCAGCAGCTTGGCCGGGGAAAATCAGCCCCAGCATTTT.